The clone carrying this TCR beta chain was seen repeatedly, ten times or more. The CDR3 is made up of 15 amino acids. With V trimmed by 5 bases and J by 3 bases, 4 bases remained unmatched. The germline V gene encodes CDR1 SGHTA and CDR2 FQGNSA. Stated time point: after trial treatment. Treatment of the sample: LDRT plus nivolumab, ipilimumab, low-dose cyclophosphamide and aspirin (RACIN trial). The donors' regimen was nivolumab, ipilimumab, aspirin, low-dose cyclophosphamide and low-dose radiotherapy. Eligible patients bore advanced solid tumors devoid of tumor-infiltrating lymphocytes. Gene-specific TRAV and TRBV primers were used for first-strand cDNA, covering alpha and beta chains. TCRs were put through approximately 20 PCR cycles of amplification with Phusion. A constant-region primer and the V-primer adapter served as the primer pair. The mRNA which had been isolated was amplified by in vitro transcription. A single record per CDR3 protein comes from TCRdb applying MiXCR to the reads. Here the sample spans 95,000 to 100,000 distinct CDR3 sequences, more than 20% being singletons.

This specimen comes from a study of low-dose radiotherapy and immunotherapy resistance in tumors. Overall study: Intravenous administration to patients comprised nivolumab at 240 mg every two weeks and ipilimumab at 1 mg/kg every six weeks.

This TCR was recovered from a male donor with prostate cancer. V is TRBV7-2 and J is TRBJ2-2; 9 positions agree with TRBD1. The sample consisted of PBMCs, taken after low-dose radiotherapy plus immunotherapy. The chain's CDR3 is CASSLWTGDTGELFF. CDR3 sequence (DNA): TGTGCCAGCAGCCTCTGGACAGGGGACACCGGGGAGCTGTTTTTT.